This TCR beta chain originates from a study of beta chain features in type 1 diabetes. Study results and caveats: The VDJ junctions of type 1 diabetes patients carried fewer insertions and more deletions. All four CD4+ subsets from Type 1 diabetes patients carried moderately but significantly shorter TCRB CDR3s. Across patients, naive, central memory and Treg TCRB repertoires exhibited apparently greater similarity than was observed across healthy donors.

A few counts support this clone. Its cognate antigen is unknown. Reverse transcribing all isolated RNA meant expressed TCRB transcripts were sequenced. A few million reads, on average, came from each naive, central memory and regulatory T cell sample. Produced via immunoSEQ multiplex PCR; TCRdb's table is partial and in-frame only. The table has a few hundred thousand clones, 9.6% seen once. Trimming pared 4 bases from V and 0 bases from J, leaving 9 bases between. Germline V gene sequence: CDR1 ENHRY, CDR2 SYGVKD. The CDR3 runs 14 residues. The sample consisted of central memory CD4+ T cells from blood. The source is a man aged 25 to 40 with type 1 diabetes. The chain combines TRBV10-3 with TRBJ1-2; D gene uncertain. CDR3: CAISVAASNYGYTF. In DNA, the CDR3 is TGTGCCATCAGTGTGGCAGCTTCTAACTATGGCTACACCTTC.